What follows are 26 T cell receptor beta chains derived from one specimen sequenced in a study of beta chain features in type 1 diabetes. The investigators reverse transcribed all of the isolated RNA, so they sequenced expressed TCRB transcripts. The data were produced by immunoSEQ multiplex PCR, yet TCRdb's version contains in-frame clones alone and is incomplete. The table records 150,000 to 160,000 clones, approximately 10% of them present only once. Sequencing was performed on central memory CD4+ T cells from blood. These receptors all stem from a man aged 18 to 30 in good health.

The chain couples TRBV4-3 to TRBJ2-5; D unclear. Germline CDR1 and CDR2: LGHNA and YSLEER. The V end lost 0 bases, the J end lost 5 bases, and 13 bases lay between the germline ends. The length of the CDR3 is 15 residues. The CDR3 loop is CASSQDLVRTETQYF. The CDR3 region has the DNA TGCGCCAGCAGCCAAGATCTGGTACGGACGGAGACCCAGTACTTC.

This clone was seen repeatedly, ten times or more. V is TRBV30 and J is TRBJ1-5; TRBD1 is a possible D gene (5 bases). The CDR3 is 14 residues long. The V end was cut by 0 bases, the J end by 5 bases, with 11 bases between. The germline V gene encodes CDR1 GTSNPN and CDR2 SVGIG (reference sequence). CDR3 sequence (DNA): TGTGCCTGGAGTGTACCAGGGAGGGATCAGCCCCAGCATTTT. The encoded protein is CAWSVPGRDQPQHF.

The chain recombines TRBV30 with TRBJ1-2, with a tentative D call TRBD1 (6 bases). There are 12 residues in the CDR3. Trimming left V 1 base short and J 4 bases short, with 7 bases between. Germline lookup yields CDR1 GTSNPN and CDR2 SVGIG (reference sequence). DNA of the CDR3: TGTGCCTGGAGTGGACAGGCCTATGGCTACACCTTC. Its protein product is CAWSGQAYGYTF.

V is TRBV28 and J is TRBJ2-6; no clear D gene. CDR3 size: 14 residues. Trimming removed 8 bases at V and 0 bases at J, with 8 bases between. In germline, CDR1 is MDHEN, CDR2 SYDVKM. CDR3 in DNA: TGTGCCAGCGGGTTCAGCTCTGGGGCCAACGTCCTGACTTTC. As protein: CASGFSSGANVLTF. The entire variable domain, with the rest obtained from reference TRBV28 and TRBJ2-6, is as follows: DVKVTQSSRYLVKRTGEKVFLECVQDMDHENMFWYRQDPGLGLRLIYFSYDVKMKEKGDIPEGYSVSREKKERFSLILESASTNQTSMYLCASGFSSGANVLTFGAGSRLTVL.

This clone was detected a few times. This chain links TRBV28 with TRBJ1-2; a weak D match, TRBD1 (5 bases). Between the trimmed V and J ends, which lost 5 bases and 2 bases, there was a span of 15 bases. The germline V gene has CDR1 MDHEN and CDR2 SYDVKM. The CDR3 has 15 residues. DNA for the CDR3: TGTGCCAGCAGTCCCCTGTCTCAGGGAAACTATGGCTACACCTTC. This sequence encodes CASSPLSQGNYGYTF.

Of note for this clone: At one of its ends the junction is not consistent with the germline gene, which may arise from a read error. The chain joins TRBV10-3 to TRBJ2-5, with D perhaps given as TRBD1 or TRBD2 (5 bases each). The CDR3 is 15 residues long. The germline V gene has CDR1 ENHRY and CDR2 SYGVKD. CDR3 sequence: CAISESGTAQGTQYF. The CDR3 region has the DNA TGTGCCATCAGTGAGTCGGGGACGGCTCAAGGGACCCAGTACTTC.

This clone occurred once. This chain uses TRBV30 with TRBJ1-2; 7 nucleotides match TRBD1. Germline V lookup: CDR1 GTSNPN, CDR2 SVGIG (reference sequence). Germline trimming cut 4 bases from V and 7 bases from J; bases unmatched to any gene: 6. CDR3 size: 12 residues. The CDR3 nucleotides are TGTGCCTGGAATGAGGGGGCGGTTGGCTACACCTTC. Its protein product is CAWNEGAVGYTF.

The V call is TRBV11-3, the J call TRBJ2-5; D unresolved. V lost 4 bases and J 4 bases, leaving 10 bases between the germline ends. In germline, CDR1 is SGHNT, CDR2 YENEEA. The CDR3 has 13 amino acids. CDR3 coding DNA: TGTGCCAGCAGCTCGAGGCCTCCAGAGACCCAGTACTTC. It yields the protein CASSSRPPETQYF.

Only a few counts were recorded for this clone. The chain is built from TRBV11-2 and TRBJ2-7, with D perhaps TRBD2 (5 bases). V was trimmed by 1 base and J by 4 bases, leaving 14 bases between them. The germline V gene encodes CDR1 SGHAT and CDR2 FQNNGV. The CDR3 extends over 15 amino acids. The DNA for the CDR3 is TGTGCCAGCAGCTTAGTTACCCCGGGAATTTACGAGCAGTACTTC. Protein sequence: CASSLVTPGIYEQYF. Full variable domain (missing parts from reference TRBV11-2 and TRBJ2-7): EAGVAQSPRYKIIEKRQSVAFWCNPISGHATLYWYQQILGQGPKLLIQFQNNGVVDDSQLPKDRFSAERLKGVDSTLKIQPAKLEDSAVYLCASSLVTPGIYEQYFGPGTRLTVT.

This clone has only a few counts. The same CDR3 is also encoded by other DNA sequences in this sample. V usage is TRBV9 and J usage is TRBJ2-7, with 10 positions matching TRBD2. The V gene end was trimmed by 4 bases and the J gene end by 0 bases; junction bases not matched to a gene: 4. This CDR3 contains 15 residues. Germline CDR1 is SGDLS and CDR2 is YYNGEE. The CDR3 bases are TGTGCCAGCAGCCTTGGACTAGCGGCCTCCTACGAGCAGTACTTC. This codes for CASSLGLAASYEQYF.

This clone was picked up a small number of times. V usage is TRBV5-6 and J usage is TRBJ1-2, with 7 bases lining up with TRBD1. This CDR3 region has 14 residues. V trimming: 2 bases; J trimming: 2 bases; junction bases outside the gene matches: 3. Germline V gives CDR1 SGHDT, CDR2 YYEEEE. The CDR3 nucleotides read TGTGCCAGCAGCTTCACAGGGGCCAACTATGGCTACACCTTC. It encodes CASSFTGANYGYTF.

This CDR3 reads CASSQDSWQGTYEQYF. CDR3 bases: TGCGCCAGCAGCCAAGATAGTTGGCAGGGAACCTACGAGCAGTACTTC. The genes are TRBV4-3 and TRBJ2-7; tentatively, D is TRBD1 (5 bases). The length of the CDR3 is 16 residues. Trimming left V 0 bases short and J 2 bases short, with 14 bases between. Per germline, CDR1 LGHNA and CDR2 YSLEER.

The table lists this clone with many counts. The V gene is TRBV28, the J gene TRBJ1-2; 7 bases agree with TRBD1. The CDR3 spans 14 residues. Germline V CDR1 and CDR2: MDHEN, SYDVKM. The V gene end was trimmed by 2 bases and the J gene end by 4 bases; junction bases not matched to a gene: 4. This CDR3 reads CASSLRQGFYGYTF. The CDR3 nucleotides are TGTGCCAGCAGTTTAAGACAGGGCTTCTATGGCTACACCTTC.

This clone has at least ten counts. J is TRBJ2-1 and V is TRBV18; D possibly uses TRBD1 or TRBD2 (5 bases each). Germline CDR1 and CDR2: KGHSH and LQKENI. CDR3 length: 16 residues. Trimming took off 2 bases at V and 0 bases at J, with 11 bases between the two ends. The chain's CDR3 is CASSPIHGGSYNEQFF. The CDR3, as DNA: TGTGCCAGCTCACCAATTCATGGGGGCTCCTACAATGAGCAGTTCTTC.

The rearrangement uses TRBV29-1 and TRBJ1-5; TRBD1 is a possible D gene (6 bases). CDR1 is SQVTM and CDR2 is ANQGSEA in the germline V gene. CDR3 length: 14 amino acids. Trimming took off 3 bases at V and 6 bases at J, with 15 bases between the two ends. CDR3: CSVETGLVGQPQHF. The CDR3 DNA sequence: TGCAGCGTTGAGACAGGTCTGGTAGGTCAGCCCCAGCATTTT.

This clone was seen a few times. This rearrangement joins TRBV6-5 to TRBJ2-7, with D possibly matching TRBD2 (5 bases). The CDR3 loop spans 14 amino acids. The germline gives CDR1 MNHEY, CDR2 SVGAGI. Trimming shortened V by 2 bases and J by 3 bases, and 11 bases separated the two germline ends. The CDR3 loop is CASSYAAAGYEQYF. For the CDR3, the DNA is TGTGCCAGCAGTTACGCCGCGGCGGGCTACGAGCAGTACTTC.

The chain links TRBV11-1 to TRBJ2-2; a possible D gene is TRBD1 (6 bases). Germline V CDR1 and CDR2: SGHAT, FQDESV (reference sequence). The V end was cut by 5 bases, the J end by 7 bases, with 17 bases between. The CDR3 runs 15 residues. For the CDR3, the DNA is TGTGCCAGCAGCCCACCGGGACACCTTCTCGGGGAGCTGTTTTTT. Its protein product is CASSPPGHLLGELFF.

This chain uses TRBV7-9 with TRBJ2-3; 9 bases align to TRBD2. This CDR3 is 17 amino acids long. The V gene's germline CDR1 is SEHNR and CDR2 FQNEAQ (reference sequence). The V segment lost 5 bases and the J segment 2 bases; nucleotides outside the gene matches: 11. The CDR3 bases are TGTGCCAGCAGCCAAGATGCGCGGGAGGGTCACACAGATACGCAGTATTTT. Translation: CASSQDAREGHTDTQYF.

This clone was seen more than once but under ten times. CDR3 amino acids: CATSRANYEQYF. In DNA form, the CDR3 reads TGTGCCACCAGCAGAGCAAACTACGAGCAGTACTTC. The chain employs TRBV15 and TRBJ2-7; the D is unclear. CDR3 size: 12 residues. V lost 1 base and J 3 bases, leaving 4 bases between the germline ends. CDR1 LNHNV and CDR2 YYDKDF come from the germline V gene (reference sequence).

The chain employs TRBV30 and TRBJ1-2, with D uncertain. Germline CDR1 is GTSNPN and CDR2 is SVGIG (reference sequence). The V end was cut by 5 bases, the J end by 6 bases, with 4 bases between. The CDR3 sequence is 9 residues long. The CDR3 protein is CAWGHGYTF. The DNA of the CDR3 is TGTGCCTGGGGGCATGGCTACACCTTC.

This clone was seen ten or more times. This chain uses TRBV30 with TRBJ1-2, with D unclear. This CDR3 has 12 amino acids. CDR1 and CDR2 (germline): GTSNPN, SVGIG (reference sequence). The V end lost 4 bases, the J end lost 10 bases, and 16 bases lay between the germline ends. The CDR3 DNA follows: TGTGCCTGGAACCCTGGGAAGAGTCCCTACACCTTC. Its protein is CAWNPGKSPYTF.

The chain employs TRBV4-3 and TRBJ2-3; a possible D gene is TRBD1 (6 bases). V shed 7 bases and J shed 3 bases, with 11 bases lying between them. Per germline, CDR1 LGHNA and CDR2 YSLEER. The CDR3 covers 13 residues. The DNA of the CDR3 is TGCGCCAGCATGCTGACAGGTACAGATACGCAGTATTTT. This translates into CASMLTGTDTQYF.

The rearrangement joins TRBV6-5 to TRBJ1-1, with 7 bases aligning to TRBD1. CDR3 size: 15 residues. V lost 4 bases and J lost 5; bases outside the gene matches: 10. Germline V gives CDR1 MNHEY, CDR2 SVGAGI. The CDR3 DNA reads TGTGCCAGCAGTTCAGACAGGGTACGAAGGACTGAAGCTTTCTTT. This codes for CASSSDRVRRTEAFF.

This clone was observed a handful of times. V and J are TRBV10-3 and TRBJ2-1; 8 bases line up with TRBD2. The CDR3 runs to 15 residues. Germline assignment: CDR1 ENHRY and CDR2 SYGVKD. V lost 0 bases to trimming and J lost 7 bases; unmatched junction nucleotides: 5. The CDR3 spells CAISESSSGQNEQFF. CDR3 sequence (DNA): TGTGCCATCAGTGAGTCGTCTAGCGGGCAGAATGAGCAGTTCTTC.

This clone was detected only a few times. At the DNA level, this CDR3 is encoded by other sequences in the same sample as well. CDR3 region: CASSPQGNYGYTF. In DNA form, the CDR3 reads TGTGCCAGCAGCCCGCAGGGGAACTATGGCTACACCTTC. The chain is built from TRBV7-6 and TRBJ1-2, with D possibly TRBD1 on 6 matching bases. This CDR3 has 13 amino acids. Per the germline V gene, CDR1 is SGHVS and CDR2 is FNYEAQ. Trimming stripped 5 bases from V and 2 bases from J, with 9 bases between.

V gene TRBV4-1 combines with J gene TRBJ2-7; 9 bases line up with TRBD1. The CDR3 length is 14 residues. V lost 4 bases and J lost 0; bases outside the gene matches: 1. CDR1 MGHRA and CDR2 YSYEKL come from the germline V gene. The chain's CDR3 is CASSRTGDSYEQYF. CDR3 coding DNA: TGCGCCAGCAGCCGGACAGGGGACTCCTACGAGCAGTACTTC.